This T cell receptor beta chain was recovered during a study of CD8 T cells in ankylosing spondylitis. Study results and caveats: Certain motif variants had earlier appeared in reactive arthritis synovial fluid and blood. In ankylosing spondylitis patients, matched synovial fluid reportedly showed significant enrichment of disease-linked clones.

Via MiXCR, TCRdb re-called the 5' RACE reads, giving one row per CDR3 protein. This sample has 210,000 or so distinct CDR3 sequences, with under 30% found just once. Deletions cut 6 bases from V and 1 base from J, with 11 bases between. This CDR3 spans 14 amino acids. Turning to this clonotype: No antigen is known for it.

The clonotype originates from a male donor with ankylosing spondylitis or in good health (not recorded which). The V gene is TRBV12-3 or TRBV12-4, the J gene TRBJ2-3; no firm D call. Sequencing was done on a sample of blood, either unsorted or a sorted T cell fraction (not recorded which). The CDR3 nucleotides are TGTGCCAGCAGCTTCAATACAGGCACAGATACGCAGTATTTT. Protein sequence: CASSFNTGTDTQYF.